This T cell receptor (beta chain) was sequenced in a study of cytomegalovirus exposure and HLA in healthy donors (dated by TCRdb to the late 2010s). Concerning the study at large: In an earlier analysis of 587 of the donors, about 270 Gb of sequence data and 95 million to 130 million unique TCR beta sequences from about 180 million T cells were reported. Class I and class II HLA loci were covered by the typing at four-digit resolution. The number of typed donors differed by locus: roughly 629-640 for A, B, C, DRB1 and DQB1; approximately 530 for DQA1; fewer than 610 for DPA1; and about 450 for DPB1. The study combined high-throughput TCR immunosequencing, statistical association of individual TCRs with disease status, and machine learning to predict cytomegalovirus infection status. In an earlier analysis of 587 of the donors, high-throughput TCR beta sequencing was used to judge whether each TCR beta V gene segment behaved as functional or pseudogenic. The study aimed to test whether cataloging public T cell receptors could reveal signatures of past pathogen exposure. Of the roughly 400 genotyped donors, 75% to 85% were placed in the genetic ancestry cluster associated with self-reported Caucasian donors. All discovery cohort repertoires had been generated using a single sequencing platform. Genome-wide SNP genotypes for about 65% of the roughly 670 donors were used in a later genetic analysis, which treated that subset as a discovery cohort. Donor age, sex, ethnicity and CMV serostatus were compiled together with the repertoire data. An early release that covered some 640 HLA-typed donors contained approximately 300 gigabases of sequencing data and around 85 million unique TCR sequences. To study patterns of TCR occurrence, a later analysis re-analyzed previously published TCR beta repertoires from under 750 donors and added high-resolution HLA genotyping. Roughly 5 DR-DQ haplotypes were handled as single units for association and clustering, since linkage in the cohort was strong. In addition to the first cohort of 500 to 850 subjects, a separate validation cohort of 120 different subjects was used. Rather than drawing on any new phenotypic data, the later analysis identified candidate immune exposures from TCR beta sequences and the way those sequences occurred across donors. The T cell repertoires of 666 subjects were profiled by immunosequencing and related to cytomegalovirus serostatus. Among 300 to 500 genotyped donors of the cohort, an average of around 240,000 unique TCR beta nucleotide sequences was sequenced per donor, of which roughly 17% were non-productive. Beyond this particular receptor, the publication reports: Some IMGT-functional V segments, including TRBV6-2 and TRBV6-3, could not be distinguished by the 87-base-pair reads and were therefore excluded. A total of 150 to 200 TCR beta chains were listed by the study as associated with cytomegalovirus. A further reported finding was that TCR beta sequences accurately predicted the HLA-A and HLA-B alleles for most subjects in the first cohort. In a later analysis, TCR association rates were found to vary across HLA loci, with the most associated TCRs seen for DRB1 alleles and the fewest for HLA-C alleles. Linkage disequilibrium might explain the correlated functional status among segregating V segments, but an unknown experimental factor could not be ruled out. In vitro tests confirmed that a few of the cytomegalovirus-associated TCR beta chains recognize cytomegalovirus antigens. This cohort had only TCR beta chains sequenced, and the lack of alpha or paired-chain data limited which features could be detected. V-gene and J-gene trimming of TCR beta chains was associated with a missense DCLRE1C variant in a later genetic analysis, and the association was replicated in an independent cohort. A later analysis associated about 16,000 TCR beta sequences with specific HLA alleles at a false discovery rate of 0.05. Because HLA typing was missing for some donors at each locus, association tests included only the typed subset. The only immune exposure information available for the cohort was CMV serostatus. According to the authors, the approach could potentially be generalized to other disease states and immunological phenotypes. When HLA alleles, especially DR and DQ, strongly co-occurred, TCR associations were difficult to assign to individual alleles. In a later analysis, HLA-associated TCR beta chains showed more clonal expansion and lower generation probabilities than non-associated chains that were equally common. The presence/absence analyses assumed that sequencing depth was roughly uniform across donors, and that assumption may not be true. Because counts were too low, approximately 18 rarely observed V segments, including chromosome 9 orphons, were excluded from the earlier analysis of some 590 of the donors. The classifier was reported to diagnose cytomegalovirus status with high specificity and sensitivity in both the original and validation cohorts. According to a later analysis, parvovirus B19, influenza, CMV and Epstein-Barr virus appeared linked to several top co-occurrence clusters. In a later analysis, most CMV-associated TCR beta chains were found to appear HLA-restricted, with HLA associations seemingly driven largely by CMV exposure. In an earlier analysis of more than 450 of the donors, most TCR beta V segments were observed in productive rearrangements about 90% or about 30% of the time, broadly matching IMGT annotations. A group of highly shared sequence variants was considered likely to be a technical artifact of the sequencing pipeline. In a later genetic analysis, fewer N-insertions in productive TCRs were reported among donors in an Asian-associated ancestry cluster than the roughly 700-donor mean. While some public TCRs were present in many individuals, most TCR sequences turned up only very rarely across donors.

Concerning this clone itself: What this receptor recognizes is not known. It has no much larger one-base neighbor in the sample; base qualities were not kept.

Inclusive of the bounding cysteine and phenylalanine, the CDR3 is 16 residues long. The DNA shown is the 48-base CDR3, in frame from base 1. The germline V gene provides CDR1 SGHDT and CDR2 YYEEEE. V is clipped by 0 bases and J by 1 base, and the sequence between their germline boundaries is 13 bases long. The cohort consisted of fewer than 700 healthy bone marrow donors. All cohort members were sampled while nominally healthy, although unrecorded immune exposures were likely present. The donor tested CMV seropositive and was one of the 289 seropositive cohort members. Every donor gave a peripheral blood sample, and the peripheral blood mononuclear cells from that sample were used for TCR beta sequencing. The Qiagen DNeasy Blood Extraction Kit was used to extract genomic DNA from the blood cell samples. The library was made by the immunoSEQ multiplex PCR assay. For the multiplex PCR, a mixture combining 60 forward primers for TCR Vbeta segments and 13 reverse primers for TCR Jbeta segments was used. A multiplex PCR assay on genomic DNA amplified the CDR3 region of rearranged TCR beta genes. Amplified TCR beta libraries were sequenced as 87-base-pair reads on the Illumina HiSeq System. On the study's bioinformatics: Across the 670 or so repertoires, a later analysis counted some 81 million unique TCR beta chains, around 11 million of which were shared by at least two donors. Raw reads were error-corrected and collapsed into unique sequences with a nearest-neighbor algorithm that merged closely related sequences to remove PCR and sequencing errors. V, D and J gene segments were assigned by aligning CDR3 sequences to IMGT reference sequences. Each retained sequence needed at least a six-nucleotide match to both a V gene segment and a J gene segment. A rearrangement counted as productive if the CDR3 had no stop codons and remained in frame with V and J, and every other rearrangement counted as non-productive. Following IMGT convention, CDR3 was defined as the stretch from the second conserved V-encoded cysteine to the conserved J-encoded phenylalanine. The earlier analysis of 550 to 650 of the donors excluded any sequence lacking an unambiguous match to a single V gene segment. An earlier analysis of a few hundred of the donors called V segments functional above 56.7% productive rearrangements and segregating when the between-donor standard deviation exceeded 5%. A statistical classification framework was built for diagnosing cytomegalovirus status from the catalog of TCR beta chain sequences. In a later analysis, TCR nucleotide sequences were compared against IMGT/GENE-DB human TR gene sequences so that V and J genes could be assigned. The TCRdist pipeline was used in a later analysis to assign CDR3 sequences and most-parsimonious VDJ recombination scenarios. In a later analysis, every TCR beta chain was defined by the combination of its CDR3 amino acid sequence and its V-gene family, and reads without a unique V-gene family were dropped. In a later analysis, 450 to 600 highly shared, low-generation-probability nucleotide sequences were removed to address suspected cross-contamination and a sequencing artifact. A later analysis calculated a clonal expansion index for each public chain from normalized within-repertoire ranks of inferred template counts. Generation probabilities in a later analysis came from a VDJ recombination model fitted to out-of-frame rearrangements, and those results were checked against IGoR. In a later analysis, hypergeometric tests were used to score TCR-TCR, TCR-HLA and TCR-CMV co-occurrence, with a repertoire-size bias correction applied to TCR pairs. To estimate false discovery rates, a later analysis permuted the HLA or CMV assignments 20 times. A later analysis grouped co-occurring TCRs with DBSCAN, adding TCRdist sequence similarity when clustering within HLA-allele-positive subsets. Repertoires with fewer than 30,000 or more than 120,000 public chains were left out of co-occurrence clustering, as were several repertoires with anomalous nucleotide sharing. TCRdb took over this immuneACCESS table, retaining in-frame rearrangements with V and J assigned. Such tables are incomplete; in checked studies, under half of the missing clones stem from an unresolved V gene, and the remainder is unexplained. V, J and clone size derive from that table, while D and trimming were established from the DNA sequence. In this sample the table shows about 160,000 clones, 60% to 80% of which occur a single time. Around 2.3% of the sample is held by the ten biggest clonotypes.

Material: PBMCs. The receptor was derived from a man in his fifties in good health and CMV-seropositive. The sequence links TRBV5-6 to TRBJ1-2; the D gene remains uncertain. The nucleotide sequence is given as TGTGCCAGCAGCTTGGCCACCCGGCAGGTTAACTATGGCTACACCTTC. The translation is CASSLATRQVNYGYTF. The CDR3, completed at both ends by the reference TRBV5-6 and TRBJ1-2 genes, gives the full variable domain DAGVTQSPTHLIKTRGQQVTLRCSPKSGHDTVSWYQQALGQGPQFIFQYYEEEERQRGNFPDRFSGHQFPNYSSELNVNALLLGDSALYLCASSLATRQVNYGYTFGSGTRLTVV.